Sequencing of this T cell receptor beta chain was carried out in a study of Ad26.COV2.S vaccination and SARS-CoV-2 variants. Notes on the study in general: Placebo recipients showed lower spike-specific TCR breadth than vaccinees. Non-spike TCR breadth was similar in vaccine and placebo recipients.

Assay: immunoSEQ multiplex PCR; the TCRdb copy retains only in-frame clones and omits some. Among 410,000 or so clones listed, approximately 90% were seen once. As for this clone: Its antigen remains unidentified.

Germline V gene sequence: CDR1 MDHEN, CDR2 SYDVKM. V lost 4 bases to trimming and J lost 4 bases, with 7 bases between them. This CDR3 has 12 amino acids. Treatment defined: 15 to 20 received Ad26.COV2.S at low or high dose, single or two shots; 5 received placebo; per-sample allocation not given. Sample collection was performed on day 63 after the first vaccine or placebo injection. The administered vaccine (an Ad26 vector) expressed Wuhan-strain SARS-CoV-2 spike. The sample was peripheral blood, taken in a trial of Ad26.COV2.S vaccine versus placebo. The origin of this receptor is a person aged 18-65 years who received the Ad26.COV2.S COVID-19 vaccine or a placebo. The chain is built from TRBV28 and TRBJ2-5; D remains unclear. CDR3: CASSSTRETQYF. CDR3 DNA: TGTGCCAGCAGTTCAACCCGAGAGACCCAGTACTTC.